The 31 T cell receptor beta chains below all came from one sample that was sequenced in a study of lymphopenia after photon versus proton radiotherapy. Clones were sequenced by immunoSEQ multiplex PCR, and TCRdb holds only the in-frame ones, with some missing. The sample lists 45,000 to 65,000 clones, 83% occurring once. The sequenced sample was peripheral blood, obtained from a patient treated with photon-based radiotherapy. These receptors were obtained from a man aged 45 to 65 with gastric cancer.

The chain employs TRBV5-1 and TRBJ2-3; the match to TRBD1 covers 9 bases. The CDR3 is 16 amino acids. The germline gives CDR1 SGHRS, CDR2 YFSETQ. V was clipped by 4 bases and J by 2 bases; unmatched bases: 8. The CDR3 loop is CASSGGTGLNTDTQYF. The CDR3 coding sequence is TGCGCCAGCAGCGGGGGGACAGGGCTGAACACAGATACGCAGTATTTT.

The chain is built from TRBV7-3 and TRBJ2-3; D gene unclear. Germline V gene sequence: CDR1 SGHTA, CDR2 FQGTGA. CDR3 length: 14 amino acids. V shed 2 bases and J shed 1 base, with 7 bases lying between them. CDR3 DNA: TGTGCCAGCAGCTTAGATGGGGGCACAGATACGCAGTATTTT. It translates to CASSLDGGTDTQYF.

This sequence joins TRBV7-9 and TRBJ2-3; 8 nucleotides align to TRBD1. The CDR3 is made up of 16 amino acids. The germline V gene has CDR1 SEHNR and CDR2 FQNEAQ (reference sequence). Trimming at V came to 2 bases and at J to 5 bases, leaving 9 bases not matched to a gene. CDR3 nucleotides: TGTGCCAGCAGCTTACAGGGCAGGGGGCCAGAAGATACGCAGTATTTT. Protein product: CASSLQGRGPEDTQYF.

The J gene is TRBJ2-3, the V gene TRBV5-8, with 8 bases that match TRBD1. V was clipped by 4 bases and J by 5 bases; unmatched bases: 12. The CDR3 consists of 16 residues. Per the germline V gene, CDR1 is SGHTS and CDR2 is YDEGEE. The CDR3 DNA sequence: TGTGCCAGCAGCCTCGGACAGGGCCGAGCTAGAGATACGCAGTATTTT. Translating gives CASSLGQGRARDTQYF.

This chain links TRBV4-2 with TRBJ2-7; TRBD2 is a possible D gene (5 bases). The ends were cut back, 4 bases at V and 4 bases at J, with 23 bases in the middle. CDR3 length: 17 amino acids. Germline CDR1 is LGHNA and CDR2 is YNFKEQ. CDR3 amino acids: CASSPSTGILLPYEQYF. The CDR3 DNA sequence: TGTGCCAGCAGCCCCTCTACCGGGATCCTATTACCTTACGAGCAGTACTTC.

The V gene is TRBV29-1, the J gene TRBJ2-7; 9 positions match TRBD1. Germline assignment: CDR1 SQVTM and CDR2 ANQGSEA. The CDR3 totals 15 residues. V shed 4 bases and J 1 base; nucleotides not matched to a gene: 8. This chain's CDR3 is CSVVPQGAISYEQYF. The DNA for the CDR3 is TGCAGCGTTGTCCCACAGGGGGCGATATCCTACGAGCAGTACTTC.

The chain couples TRBV15 to TRBJ2-1, with 10 bases fitting TRBD2. The CDR3 is 15 residues long. J was trimmed by 8 bases and V by 6 bases; bases with no gene match: 10. CDR1 LNHNV and CDR2 YYDKDF come from the germline V gene (reference sequence). The CDR3 sequence: CATRPGSGRVDEQFF. The DNA of the CDR3 is TGTGCCACCAGGCCCGGGAGCGGGAGGGTCGATGAGCAGTTCTTC.

V usage is TRBV7-2 and J usage is TRBJ2-5; D may be TRBD1 (5 bases). CDR1 and CDR2 (germline): SGHTA, FQGNSA. V was trimmed by 4 bases and J by 1 base, leaving 10 bases between them. CDR3 length equals 14 residues. The CDR3 loop reads CASSSRQPQETQYF. CDR3 in DNA: TGTGCCAGCAGCTCTCGACAGCCCCAAGAGACCCAGTACTTC.

The chain uses TRBV6-6 and TRBJ1-2; a weak D match, TRBD1 (6 bases). The germline V and J ends were trimmed by 0 bases and 0 bases, with 11 bases remaining between them. The CDR3 has 16 residues. From germline, CDR1 is MNHNY and CDR2 SVGAGI (reference sequence). CDR3 protein: CASSYSSGVTNYGYTF. CDR3 sequence (DNA): TGTGCCAGCAGTTACTCTTCAGGGGTAACTAACTATGGCTACACCTTC.

The CDR3 DNA follows: TGTGCCAGCAGTTTGAGCGGGAGGGCCCTCTCCTACGAGCAGTACTTC. This translates into CASSLSGRALSYEQYF. The V call is TRBV27, the J call TRBJ2-7; 10 nucleotides line up with TRBD2. Per the germline V gene, CDR1 is MNHEY and CDR2 is SMNVEV (reference sequence). The length of the CDR3 is 16 residues. Trimming at V came to 3 bases and at J to 0 bases, leaving 5 bases not matched to a gene.

The CDR3 spells CASSQDPGQGLGEKLFF. The CDR3 DNA reads TGTGCCAGCAGCCAAGACCCGGGACAGGGATTGGGGGAAAAACTGTTTTTT. This chain links TRBV4-2 with TRBJ1-4; 9 positions agree with TRBD1. The germline gives CDR1 LGHNA, CDR2 YNFKEQ. V shed 0 bases and J 8 bases; nucleotides not matched to a gene: 10. This CDR3 spans 17 amino acids.

The V call is TRBV6-6, the J call TRBJ1-5, with a weak D call TRBD1 (6 bases). With 7 bases removed from V and 5 bases from J, the gap between germline ends came to 12 bases. This CDR3 spans 13 amino acids. Germline loops: CDR1 MNHNY, CDR2 SVGAGI (reference sequence). The DNA of the CDR3 is TGTGCCAGCAATACAGGGATCTATCAGCCCCAGCATTTT. Protein: CASNTGIYQPQHF.

The chain carries TRBV5-8 and TRBJ2-1; 11 bases align to TRBD2. V was clipped by 9 bases and J by 0 bases; unmatched bases: 11. The V gene's germline CDR1 is SGHTS and CDR2 YDEGEE. The CDR3 loop spans 17 amino acids. The chain's CDR3 is CAKPGLAGLNSYNEQFF. CDR3 bases: TGTGCCAAACCAGGACTAGCGGGCCTCAACTCCTACAATGAGCAGTTCTTC.

This chain links TRBV5-4 with TRBJ2-3; TRBD2 agrees at 12 bases. CDR3 length equals 18 residues. Germline V gives CDR1 SGHNT, CDR2 YYREEE (reference sequence). V shed 3 bases, J shed 2 bases, and the junction held 10 bases outside the gene matches. The CDR3 DNA reads as TGTGCCAGCAGCTCAACTAGCGGGAGGCCCTTATACACAGATACGCAGTATTTT. Its protein is CASSSTSGRPLYTDTQYF. The full variable domain, with the rest looked up from reference TRBV5-4 and TRBJ2-3, is ETGVTQSPTHLIKTRGQQVTLRCSSQSGHNTVSWYQQALGQGPQFIFQYYREEENGRGNFPPRFSGLQFPNYSSELNVNALELDDSALYLCASSSTSGRPLYTDTQYFGPGTRLTVL.

This chain connects TRBV19 to TRBJ2-2; 8 nucleotides align to TRBD1. The J segment lost 7 bases and the V segment lost 5 bases, leaving 6 bases of the junction unmatched. This CDR3 has 14 amino acids. Germline CDR1 is LNHDA and CDR2 is SQIVND (reference sequence). Here the CDR3 reads CASSPRTGNGELFF. The CDR3 DNA is TGTGCCAGTAGTCCTCGGACAGGGAACGGGGAGCTGTTTTTT.

The V and J genes are TRBV4-1 and TRBJ1-4, with a possible D match to TRBD1 (5 bases). The germline V gene has CDR1 MGHRA and CDR2 YSYEKL. V was cut by 2 bases and J by 5 bases, with 18 bases left in between. The CDR3 consists of 17 residues. Written as DNA, the CDR3 is TGCGCCAGCAGCCAAACCCAGCCCCAGGGATCCAATGAAAAACTGTTTTTT. Amino acid sequence: CASSQTQPQGSNEKLFF.

This chain joins TRBV5-6 and TRBJ1-2; D is possibly TRBD1 (6 bases). The CDR3 is 11 residues long. Trimming removed 3 bases at V and 8 bases at J, with 8 bases between. The V gene's germline CDR1 is SGHDT and CDR2 YYEEEE. The CDR3 reads CASSWGAGYTF. The CDR3 region has the DNA TGTGCCAGCAGCTGGGGGGCGGGCTACACCTTC.

V and J are TRBV30 and TRBJ1-2, with D unresolved. There are 13 residues in the CDR3. V gave up 1 base and J gave up 3 bases, with 9 bases separating them. The germline V gene has CDR1 GTSNPN and CDR2 SVGIG (reference sequence). The CDR3 nucleotides are TGTGCCTGGAGTGAGAGTGGGGACTATGGCTACACCTTC. Translating it yields CAWSESGDYGYTF.

The chain uses TRBV25-1 and TRBJ2-1; possible D gene TRBD2, 5 bases. Per the germline V gene, CDR1 is MGHDK and CDR2 is SYGVNS. Trimming removed 1 base from V and 5 bases from J, with 9 bases in between. The CDR3 is made up of 14 amino acids. CDR3 DNA: TGTGCCAGCAGTGAATCACCCGGGGACAATGAGCAGTTCTTC. Translation gives CASSESPGDNEQFF. The full variable domain, with the rest looked up from reference TRBV25-1 and TRBJ2-1, is EADIYQTPRYLVIGTGKKITLECSQTMGHDKMYWYQQDPGMELHLIHYSYGVNSTEKGDLSSESTVSRIRTEHFPLTLESARPSHTSQYLCASSESPGDNEQFFGPGTRLTVL.

This clone came up a few times. The chain uses TRBV30 and TRBJ2-7; tentatively, D is TRBD1 or TRBD2 (5 bases each). V lost 1 base to trimming and J lost 7 bases, with 23 bases between them. Germline V gene lookup returns CDR1 GTSNPN and CDR2 SVGIG (reference sequence). The CDR3 totals 16 residues. The CDR3 loop is CAWSGTRTLPVGEQYF. CDR3 DNA: TGTGCCTGGAGTGGGACTCGGACACTCCCCGTGGGGGAGCAGTACTTC.

The chain employs TRBV7-2 and TRBJ2-4; D remains unclear. V was cut by 3 bases and J by 5 bases, with 5 bases left in between. Looked up from germline, CDR1 is SGHTA and CDR2 is FQGNSA. The CDR3 has 12 residues. CDR3 nucleotides: TGTGCCAGCAGCTTTGGCCAAAACATTCAGTACTTC. This codes for CASSFGQNIQYF.

This chain links TRBV7-9 with TRBJ2-1; 7 bases match TRBD2. J lost 2 bases, V lost 5 bases, and 6 bases had no gene match. The CDR3 runs 15 residues. The germline gives CDR1 SEHNR, CDR2 FQNEAQ (reference sequence). Written as DNA, the CDR3 is TGTGCCAGCAGCCCCCCGGGAGGCCCCTACAATGAGCAGTTCTTC. Protein product: CASSPPGGPYNEQFF. Based on the CDR3 plus reference TRBV7-9 and TRBJ2-1, the full variable domain is DTGVSQNPRHKITKRGQNVTFRCDPISEHNRLYWYRQTLGQGPEFLTYFQNEAQLEKSRLLSDRFSAERPKGSFSTLEIQRTEQGDSAMYLCASSPPGGPYNEQFFGPGTRLTVL.

In this sample, this clone turned up a few times. The gene calls are TRBV14 and TRBJ2-1; a weak D match, TRBD2 (6 bases). Germline lookup yields CDR1 SGHDN and CDR2 FVKESK. V lost 4 bases and J 3 bases, leaving 16 bases between the germline ends. This CDR3 is built from 16 residues. The CDR3 loop reads CASSPLDYSFYNEQFF. The CDR3 DNA reads as TGTGCCAGCAGCCCGCTGGACTACTCTTTCTACAATGAGCAGTTCTTC. The variable domain in full, with the rest retrieved from reference TRBV14 and TRBJ2-1, is EAGVTQFPSHSVIEKGQTVTLRCDPISGHDNLYWYRRVMGKEIKFLLHFVKESKQDESGMPNNRFLAERTGGTYSTLKVQPAELEDSGVYFCASSPLDYSFYNEQFFGPGTRLTVL.

This clone was detected once. The chain couples TRBV6-1 to TRBJ1-5; 8 nucleotides line up with TRBD1. Germline loops: CDR1 MNHNS, CDR2 SASEGT. Losses at the gene ends were 7 bases for V and 7 bases for J; bases not matched to a gene: 6. The CDR3 sequence is 13 residues long. This CDR3 is CASNGPGGQPQHF. CDR3 in DNA: TGTGCCAGCAATGGACCAGGGGGCCAGCCCCAGCATTTT.

This clone was seen a single time. V gene TRBV2 combines with J gene TRBJ1-4; D is unresolved. This CDR3 comprises 14 residues. CDR1 and CDR2 (germline): SNHLY, FYNNEI. The V end was cut by 7 bases, the J end by 7 bases, with 16 bases between. CDR3 nucleotides: TGTGCCAGCACCGTCGACCTCCGGACTGAAAAACTGTTTTTT. Translating it yields CASTVDLRTEKLFF.

V usage is TRBV7-2 and J usage is TRBJ1-4; D ambiguous. Trimming removed 1 base at V and 7 bases at J, with 10 bases between. CDR1 is SGHTA and CDR2 is FQGNSA in the germline V gene. CDR3 length: 14 residues. CDR3 residues: CASSLEGISEKLFF. The CDR3 DNA reads TGTGCCAGCAGCTTAGAAGGAATTAGTGAAAAACTGTTTTTT.

The rearrangement uses TRBV11-3 and TRBJ2-7; the D is unclear. The CDR3 covers 12 residues. The germline CDR1 and CDR2 sequences are SGHNT and YENEEA. Trimming took 5 bases from V and 0 from J, leaving 5 bases between them. CDR3: CASSPRSYEQYF. The CDR3 DNA reads TGTGCCAGCAGCCCTCGCTCCTACGAGCAGTACTTC.

V gene TRBV28 combines with J gene TRBJ2-4; D possibly matches TRBD1 or TRBD2 (5 bases each). The length of the CDR3 is 11 residues. Germline-derived CDR1 and CDR2 are MDHEN and SYDVKM. Trimming left V 5 bases short and J 8 bases short, with 7 bases between. CDR3: CASSRGDIQYF. The CDR3 DNA follows: TGTGCCAGCAGTCGAGGGGACATTCAGTACTTC.

V gene TRBV28 combines with J gene TRBJ2-7; the D call may be TRBD1 or TRBD2 (5 bases each). V gave up 3 bases and J gave up 2 bases, with 14 bases separating them. Per germline, CDR1 MDHEN and CDR2 SYDVKM. The CDR3 sequence is 15 residues long. The CDR3 reads CASSLQARGTYEQYF. The CDR3 DNA sequence: TGTGCCAGCAGTTTGCAGGCCCGGGGCACCTACGAGCAGTACTTC.

The chain links TRBV2 to TRBJ1-3; D remains ambiguous. There are 14 residues in the CDR3. Trimming took off 6 bases at V and 2 bases at J, with 11 bases between the two ends. Germline lookup yields CDR1 SNHLY and CDR2 FYNNEI. The chain's CDR3 is CASSGLTTGNTIYF. CDR3 bases: TGTGCCAGCAGCGGACTTACAACTGGAAACACCATATATTTT.

This chain uses TRBV7-2 with TRBJ2-1, with 9 bases matching TRBD2. J was trimmed by 9 bases and V by 0 bases; bases with no gene match: 6. CDR3 length: 15 amino acids. Per germline, CDR1 SGHTA and CDR2 FQGNSA. CDR3 amino acids: CASSLAAGGIGEQFF. For the CDR3, the DNA is TGTGCCAGCAGCTTAGCAGCGGGAGGAATCGGTGAGCAGTTCTTC.